Described below is a single T cell receptor beta chain sequence and its context. Assay execution proceeded at the deep level. Libraries were prepared by immunoSEQ multiplex PCR; TCRdb keeps only in-frame clonotypes and omits some of them. The table records roughly 890,000 clones, approximately 92% of them present only once. Naive-designated CD8 cells lacked CD45RO, were positively enriched for CCR7, and omitted terminally differentiated effector memory CD45RA+ cells. All donors were healthy HIV-negative adults lacking recent acute infections or vaccinations. This sample is drawn from a study of shared clonotypes between healthy human individuals. The CDR3 contains 15 residues. V dropped 5 bases and J dropped 2 bases, with 15 bases sitting between them. Germline CDR1 reads LNHDA; CDR2 reads SQIVND (reference sequence).

What was sequenced was naive CD8+ T cells sorted from blood. V and J are TRBV19 and TRBJ1-1; TRBD1 is a possible D gene (5 bases). This TCR derives from a man aged 30 to 39 in good health. The CDR3 DNA follows: TGTGCCAGTAGTCTATACGGGGCGAGAAACACTGAAGCTTTCTTT. Amino acids: CASSLYGARNTEAFF.